This record looks at one TCR beta chain sequence and its context. This clone has a single count. Its cognate antigen has yet to be identified. No base quality information exists; no much larger clone differs at one position. Receptor libraries were prepared by the immunoSEQ multiplex PCR assay. For the multiplex PCR, a mixture combining 60 forward primers for TCR Vbeta segments and 13 reverse primers for TCR Jbeta segments was used. The CDR3 region of rearranged TCR beta genes was amplified from genomic DNA with a multiplex PCR assay. The Illumina HiSeq System was used to sequence the amplified TCR beta libraries as 87-base-pair reads. As for the original processing: In a later analysis, around 80 million unique TCR beta chains were counted across the 690 or so repertoires, and roughly 10 million of these chains were shared by at least two donors. To remove PCR and sequencing errors, raw reads were error-corrected and collapsed into unique sequences using a nearest-neighbor algorithm that merged closely related sequences. CDR3 sequences were aligned to IMGT reference sequences to assign V, D and J gene segments. Each retained sequence needed at least a six-nucleotide match to both a V gene segment and a J gene segment. Rearrangements were classified as productive when the CDR3 lacked stop codons and remained in frame with V and J, and all other rearrangements were classified as non-productive. CDR3 was defined by IMGT convention, running from the second conserved V-encoded cysteine to the conserved J-encoded phenylalanine. In an earlier analysis of 587 of the donors, sequences lacking an unambiguous match to a single V gene segment were excluded. An earlier analysis of around 600 of the donors classified V segments as functional when productive rearrangements were above 56.7% and as segregating when the standard deviation between donors was above 5%. To diagnose cytomegalovirus status from the catalog of TCR beta chain sequences, a statistical classification framework was built. In a later analysis, TCR nucleotide sequences were compared against IMGT/GENE-DB human TR gene sequences so that V and J genes could be assigned. Using the TCRdist pipeline, a later analysis assigned CDR3 sequences along with most-parsimonious VDJ recombination scenarios. In a later analysis, each TCR beta chain was defined by its CDR3 amino acid sequence together with its V-gene family, and reads lacking a unique V-gene family were excluded. A later analysis removed 500 to 600 highly shared, low-generation-probability nucleotide sequences to deal with suspected cross-contamination and a sequencing artifact. For each public chain, a later analysis derived a clonal expansion index from normalized ranks of inferred template counts within each repertoire. Generation probabilities in a later analysis came from a VDJ recombination model fitted to out-of-frame rearrangements, and those results were checked against IGoR. In a later analysis, TCR-TCR, TCR-HLA and TCR-CMV co-occurrence was scored with hypergeometric tests, and a repertoire-size bias correction was applied to TCR pairs. False discovery rates were estimated in a later analysis by permuting HLA or CMV assignments 20 times. In a later analysis, co-occurring TCRs were grouped using DBSCAN, and TCRdist sequence similarity was added for clustering within HLA-allele-positive subsets. Repertoires with fewer than 30,000 or more than 120,000 public chains, plus five repertoires with anomalous nucleotide sharing, were excluded from co-occurrence clustering. Here the immuneACCESS table is served through TCRdb, limited to in-frame sequences with V and J called. Missing clones are a known gap in these copies; in checked studies unresolved V genes cover under half, and the rest lacks a known reason. V and J calls and clone size are given by that table; D and trimming were obtained from the DNA. Present in this sample are roughly 150,000 clones, 65% to 80% of which were seen just once. Of the sample, about an eighth falls within the top ten clones.

The cohort consisted of 600 to 750 healthy bone marrow donors. Cohort members were all nominally healthy when sampled, although unrecorded immune exposures were likely present. The donor tested CMV seropositive and was one of the 289 seropositive cohort members. Every donor gave a peripheral blood sample, and the peripheral blood mononuclear cells from that sample were used for TCR beta sequencing. The Qiagen DNeasy Blood Extraction Kit was used to extract genomic DNA from the blood cell samples. The data are from a study of cytomegalovirus exposure and HLA in healthy donors (dated by TCRdb to 2017 to 2019). About the full investigation: An earlier analysis of 587 of the donors reported approximately 280 Gb of sequence data and 95 million to 120 million unique TCR beta sequences obtained from roughly 180 million T cells. About 320 gigabases of sequencing data and tens of millions of unique TCR sequences were included in an early release covering over 600 HLA-typed donors. Of the approximately 370 genotyped donors, over 80% were placed in the genetic ancestry cluster associated with self-reported Caucasian donors. The aim of the study was to test whether cataloging public T cell receptors could identify signatures of past pathogen exposure. The study profiled the T cell repertoires of hundreds of subjects by immunosequencing and related them to cytomegalovirus serostatus. Along with the 666-subject first cohort, a separate validation cohort of 120 different subjects was used. The study combined high-throughput TCR immunosequencing, statistical association of individual TCRs with disease status, and machine learning to predict cytomegalovirus infection status. To study patterns of TCR occurrence, a later analysis re-analyzed previously published TCR beta repertoires from more than 550 donors and added high-resolution HLA genotyping. The later analysis used no new phenotypic data to find candidate immune exposures, relying instead on TCR beta sequences and their occurrence across donors. An earlier analysis of more than 450 of the donors used high-throughput TCR beta sequencing to judge whether each TCR beta V gene segment behaved as functional or pseudogenic. Donor age, sex, ethnicity and CMV serostatus were collected together with the repertoire data. A later genetic analysis used genome-wide SNP genotypes for about 65% of the roughly 670 donors, treating that subset as a discovery cohort. Every repertoire in the discovery cohort had been generated on one and the same sequencing platform. Class I and class II HLA loci were covered by the typing at four-digit resolution. Typing coverage differed by locus: A, B, C, DRB1 and DQB1 were typed in about 629-640 donors, DQA1 in 500 to 550, DPA1 in around 600, and DPB1 in 400 to 480. Roughly 5 DR-DQ haplotypes were handled as single units for association and clustering, since linkage in the cohort was strong. Among around 400 genotyped donors of the cohort, an average of approximately 240,000 unique TCR beta nucleotide sequences were sequenced per donor, around 18% of them non-productive.

The germline V gene encodes CDR1 SGHTA and CDR2 FQGNSA. The germline ends are 14 bases apart after V is trimmed by 5 bases and J by 5 bases. Including the terminal cysteine and phenylalanine, the CDR3 comprises 14 residues. The kept DNA is CDR3 alone, 42 bases in frame from the first base. Paper-wide results and their limitations: In a later genetic analysis, a missense DCLRE1C variant was associated with V-gene and J-gene trimming of TCR beta chains, and the association was replicated in an independent cohort. Some IMGT-functional V segments, including TRBV6-2 and TRBV6-3, could not be told apart with the 87-base-pair reads, so those segments were excluded. Cytomegalovirus status was reported to be diagnosed by the classifier with high specificity and sensitivity in both the original and validation cohorts. According to a later analysis, parvovirus B19, influenza, CMV and Epstein-Barr virus appeared linked to several top co-occurrence clusters. According to a later analysis, TCR association rates differed among HLA loci, with DRB1 alleles showing the most associated TCRs and HLA-C alleles showing the fewest. Specific HLA alleles were associated with over 15,000 TCR beta sequences at a false discovery rate of 0.05 in a later analysis. In a later analysis, HLA-associated TCR beta chains showed more clonal expansion and lower generation probabilities than non-associated chains that were equally common. A further reported finding was that TCR beta sequences accurately predicted the HLA-A and HLA-B alleles for most subjects in the first cohort. A later analysis found that most CMV-associated TCR beta chains appeared HLA-restricted, with HLA associations seemingly driven largely by CMV exposure. Because HLA typing was missing for some donors at each locus, association tests included only the typed subset. Correlated functional status among segregating V segments might be attributable to linkage disequilibrium, but an unknown experimental factor could not be ruled out. This cohort had only TCR beta chains sequenced, and the lack of alpha or paired-chain data limited which features could be detected. A few of the identified cytomegalovirus-associated TCR beta chains were confirmed in vitro to be specific for cytomegalovirus antigens. For the cohort, immune exposure information was limited to CMV serostatus. While some public TCRs were present in many individuals, most TCR sequences turned up only very rarely across donors. According to a later genetic analysis, donors in an Asian-associated ancestry cluster had fewer N-insertions in productive TCRs than the roughly 660-donor mean. A cluster of highly shared sequence variants was judged likely to be a technical artifact of the sequencing pipeline. An earlier analysis of approximately 500 of the donors showed that most TCR beta V segments appeared in productive rearrangements either about 87% or about 30% of the time, which broadly matched IMGT annotations. Because counts were too low, roughly 16 rarely observed V segments, including chromosome 9 orphons, were left out of the earlier analysis of a few hundred of the donors. When HLA alleles, especially DR and DQ, strongly co-occurred, attributing TCR associations to individual alleles was difficult. The study listed 164 TCR beta chains as associated with cytomegalovirus. Sequencing depth was assumed to be roughly uniform across donors in the presence/absence analyses, though that assumption may not hold. According to the authors, the approach could potentially be generalized to other disease states and immunological phenotypes.

The clonotype comes from a man aged 35 to 55 in good health and CMV-seropositive. The rearranged segments are TRBV7-2 and TRBJ2-3, and TRBD1 may be the D gene, going by 5 matching bases. The sequencing sample was made of PBMCs. The CDR3 is CASSRLLGVDTQYF. The nucleotide sequence reads as follows: TGTGCCAGCAGCCGCCTCCTAGGGGTAGATACGCAGTATTTT. This CDR3, with the reference TRBV7-2 and TRBJ2-3 proteins standing in past its ends, gives the full variable domain GAGVSQSPSNKVTEKGKDVELRCDPISGHTALYWYRQSLGQGLEFLIYFQGNSAPDKSGLPSDRFSAERTGGSVSTLTIQRTQQEDSAVYLCASSRLLGVDTQYFGPGTRLTVL.